These 6 T cell receptor beta chains were all obtained from the same sample, sequenced in a study of T-cell reconstitution after alpha-beta-depleted transplantation in children. Unique molecular identifiers were incorporated during preparation of the TCRbeta library. Each CDR3 protein is one row after TCRdb ran MiXCR on the PCR reads. The sample shows hundreds of thousands of distinct CDR3 sequences, over 15% of them seen only once. The input for sequencing was PBMCs from the stem cell graft donor, taken from the stem cell graft. The source of these receptors is a human donor who donated a stem cell graft to a child with acute myeloid leukemia.

The rearrangement joins TRBV10-2 to TRBJ2-2; D perhaps matches TRBD1 (6 bases). Germline-derived CDR1 and CDR2 are WSHSY and SAAADI. V lost 0 bases and J lost 7, with 15 bases in between. The CDR3 has 16 residues. The CDR3 region is CASSESSTGRGGELFF. DNA for the CDR3: TGCGCCAGCAGTGAGTCCTCGACAGGTCGGGGCGGGGAGCTGTTTTTT.

The table lists this clonotype with many counts. This sequence joins TRBV6-1 and TRBJ1-1; 8 bases agree with TRBD1. The germline CDR1 and CDR2 sequences are MNHNS and SASEGT. Germline trimming cut 0 bases from V and 14 bases from J; bases unmatched to any gene: 8. The CDR3 is made up of 13 amino acids. In DNA, the CDR3 is TGTGCCAGCAGTGAAGCGCTGGGCAGGGGGCAATTCTTT. This encodes CASSEALGRGQFF.

There are a few counts of this clonotype. A much more abundant neighbour one base away suggests this may be a read error. This chain connects TRBV7-2 to TRBJ1-5; D remains unclear. The CDR3 has 13 amino acids. V lost 3 bases and J 4 bases, leaving 7 bases between the germline ends. Per germline, CDR1 SGHTA and CDR2 FQGNSA. The CDR3 loop reads CASSFVGNQPQHF. The CDR3 nucleotides are TGTGCCAGCAGCTTTGTAGGGAATCAGCCCCAGCATTTT.

The chain uses TRBV20-1 and TRBJ2-1; 7 positions agree with TRBD2. After removal of 0 bases from V and 5 bases from J, the junction contained 10 bases not matched to a gene. The CDR3 runs 16 residues. In germline, CDR1 is DFQATT, CDR2 SNEGSKA (reference sequence). In DNA, the CDR3 is TGCAGTGCTAGAGATATAGGGCGGGGGTTGAACAATGAGCAGTTCTTC. Its translation: CSARDIGRGLNNEQFF.

This clonotype has a count of ten or more. The chain recombines TRBV7-2 with TRBJ2-5; D possibly uses TRBD1 or TRBD2 (6 bases each). The germline gives CDR1 SGHTA, CDR2 FQGNSA. This CDR3 has 16 residues. Trimming left V 2 bases short and J 2 bases short, with 15 bases between. In DNA form, the CDR3 reads TGTGCCAGCAGCTTAACGGTGGGGGGCCTACAAGAGACCCAGTACTTC. The encoded protein is CASSLTVGGLQETQYF.

This clonotype has a handful of counts. Here the CDR3 reads CASSQVSSGGPSTDTQYF. The CDR3 DNA reads TGTGCCAGCAGCCAAGTCTCTAGCGGGGGGCCTAGCACAGATACGCAGTATTTT. This sequence joins TRBV3-1 and TRBJ2-3, with 11 bases identical to TRBD2. J was trimmed by 0 bases and V by 1 base; bases with no gene match: 6. CDR1 and CDR2 from the germline V gene are LGHDT and YNNKEL (reference sequence). This CDR3 is 18 amino acids long.